The present T cell receptor beta chain was sequenced within a study of cytomegalovirus exposure and HLA in healthy donors. A multiplex PCR was run with 60 Vbeta primers and 13 Jbeta primers. Per the study methods: About 12 million of the roughly 80 million unique TCR beta chains counted in a later analysis were shared. Only in-frame clones appear in the TCRdb table, and some are missing; sequencing was by immunoSEQ multiplex PCR. For V, J and clone size, that table is used; D and trimming come from the DNA. The repertoire holds about 160,000 clones, with around 84% as singletons. CDR1 SNHLY and CDR2 FYNNEI come from the germline V gene. The CDR3 length is 13 residues. The V end lost 4 bases, the J end lost 8 bases, and 14 bases lay between the germline ends.

The TCR sequence derives from a male donor in good health and CMV-seropositive. Specimen: PBMCs. This chain connects TRBV2 to TRBJ1-1; D remains unclear. CDR3 in amino acids: CASSGAPKEEAFF. CDR3 coding DNA: TGTGCCAGCAGTGGGGCCCCGAAAGAGGAAGCTTTCTTT. Full variable domain (rest looked up from reference TRBV2 and TRBJ1-1): EPEVTQTPSHQVTQMGQEVILRCVPISNHLYFYWYRQILGQKVEFLVSFYNNEISEKSEIFDDQFSVERPDGSNFTLKIRSTKLEDSAMYFCASSGAPKEEAFFGQGTRLTVV.